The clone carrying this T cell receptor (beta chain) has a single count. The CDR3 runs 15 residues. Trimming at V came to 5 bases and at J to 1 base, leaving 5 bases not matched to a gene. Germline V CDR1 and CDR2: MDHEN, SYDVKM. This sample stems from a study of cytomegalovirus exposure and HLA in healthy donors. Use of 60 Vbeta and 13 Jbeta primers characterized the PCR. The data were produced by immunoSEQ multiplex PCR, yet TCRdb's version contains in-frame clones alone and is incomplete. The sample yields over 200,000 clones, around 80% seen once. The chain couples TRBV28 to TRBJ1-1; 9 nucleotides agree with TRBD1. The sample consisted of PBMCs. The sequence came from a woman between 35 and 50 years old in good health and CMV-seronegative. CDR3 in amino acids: CASSPPGQGNTEAFF. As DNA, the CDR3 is TGTGCCAGCAGTCCACCGGGACAGGGGAACACTGAAGCTTTCTTT.